This T cell receptor beta chain stems from a study of blood T cell repertoires in COVID-19. For the study at large: Samples came from the United States, Italy and Spain, spanning acute and convalescent COVID-19. PBMCs, B-cell-depleted T cells, or T cells were the source of the cDNA or gDNA that made up the material.

This clone came up once. Assay used: immunoSEQ multiplex PCR; TCRdb lists only in-frame clones, some missing. The repertoire includes a few hundred thousand clones, over 70% of them detected once, and under 8.5% sits in the top ten. V lost 1 base, J lost 1 base, and 6 bases stayed unmatched. The CDR3 runs 16 residues. Germline values: CDR1 MGHRA, CDR2 YSYEKL. The J gene is TRBJ1-2, the V gene TRBV4-1; TRBD1 matches 7 bases. This receptor was taken from a woman in her 70s with acute or convalescent COVID-19. The source material was peripheral blood. CDR3 region: CASSQGQGGLNYGYTF. The CDR3 DNA is TGCGCCAGCAGCCAAGGACAGGGTGGCCTTAACTATGGCTACACCTTC.